The clone carrying this T cell receptor (beta chain) was counted ten times or more. The antigen remains unidentified. Germline CDR1 reads LNHDA; CDR2 reads SQIVND (reference sequence). The CDR3 has 16 amino acids. J was trimmed by 3 bases and V by 5 bases; bases with no gene match: 11. Splitting of CD4+ cells produced CD45RA+ naive and CD45RA-negative memory subsets. The sample is drawn from a study of shared clonotypes between healthy human individuals. Sequencing used immunoSEQ multiplex PCR; TCRdb keeps in-frame clones, though not all of them. The table has 1 million to 1.2 million clones, approximately 80% seen once. Study-level results: Investigators expected sequencing depth to affect clonotype sharing among donors. Rarefaction curves obtained for sorted subsets showed sequencing incomplete despite large depth. Owing to a small donor count, the genetic and exposure-history diversity represented was limited.

The source of this sequence is a man aged 18 to 30 in good health. Some clones in this sample may be carry-over from other donors' samples. The chain links TRBV19 to TRBJ1-2; 8 bases are a match to TRBD1. The sample consisted of memory CD4+ T cells from PBMCs. Subset reported: CD45RA-negative fraction. The CDR3 reads CASSSSRTGIDYGYTF. The CDR3 nucleotides are TGTGCCAGTAGTTCTTCTAGGACAGGGATTGACTATGGCTACACCTTC.